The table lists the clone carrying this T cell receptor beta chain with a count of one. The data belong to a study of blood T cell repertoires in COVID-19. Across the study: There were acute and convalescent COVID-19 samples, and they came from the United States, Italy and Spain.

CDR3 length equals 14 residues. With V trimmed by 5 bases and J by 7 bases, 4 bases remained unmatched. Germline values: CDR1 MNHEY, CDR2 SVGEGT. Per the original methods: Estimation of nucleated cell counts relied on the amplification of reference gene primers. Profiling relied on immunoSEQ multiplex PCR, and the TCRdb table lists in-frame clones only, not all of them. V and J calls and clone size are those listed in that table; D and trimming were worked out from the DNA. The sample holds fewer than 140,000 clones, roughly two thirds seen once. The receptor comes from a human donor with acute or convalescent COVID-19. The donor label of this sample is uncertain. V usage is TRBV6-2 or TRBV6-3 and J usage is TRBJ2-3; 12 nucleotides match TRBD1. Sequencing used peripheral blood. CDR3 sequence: CASSAGQGANTQYF. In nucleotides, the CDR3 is TGTGCCAGCAGTGCGGGACAGGGGGCAAATACGCAGTATTTT.